Listed below are T cell receptor beta chains from one sample, sequenced in a study of T cell changes during pregnancy in multiple sclerosis. The assay was immunoSEQ multiplex PCR, and TCRdb's table has in-frame clones only and misses some. Altogether about 44,000 clones are present, about 88% being singletons, with the ten largest covering roughly 5.5%. Here the sequenced sample was CD8+ T cells from peripheral blood mononuclear cells, taken after pregnancy. These receptor sequences come from a female donor in good health, enrolled as a control in a pregnancy study. The CDR3 runs from the conserved cysteine through the conserved F or W. Fields, in order: J gene, V gene, D gene, CDR3 protein. A D gene is named only where the DNA matches it firmly.

>TRBJ1-2|TRBV6-5|.
CASSYEAGTRYGYTF
>TRBJ1-1|TRBV6-6|.
CASKSWEIMNTEAFF
>TRBJ2-7|TRBV11-1|TRBD2
CASSLGGALYEQYF
>TRBJ1-1|TRBV4-3|TRBD1
CASSRQGENTEAFF
>TRBJ1-2|TRBV9|TRBD1
CASSPRQGTDGYTF
>TRBJ1-4|TRBV4-1|.
CASSQASGKDSEKLFF
>TRBJ2-1|TRBV28|TRBD2
CASQEVAGGHWFF
>TRBJ1-4|TRBV2|TRBD1
CASGTATNEKLFF
>TRBJ1-2|TRBV19|.
CASSMIRFSRYGYTF
>TRBJ1-1|TRBV11-2|TRBD1
CASSIADRDAAFF
>TRBJ1-4|TRBV4-3|TRBD1
CASSQGTGVTTNEKLFF
>TRBJ1-2|TRBV6-5|.
CASSYSSYGYTF
>TRBJ1-6|TRBV21-1|.
CASSRYQDCRHSPLHF
>TRBJ2-2|TRBV6-5|.
CASSPLDRNTGELFF
>TRBJ1-5|TRBV6-1|.
CASSEAGGFNQPQHF
>TRBJ2-2|TRBV10-2|.
CASSIAANTGELFF
>TRBJ2-5|TRBV4-1|.
CASSLLRGASATQYF
>TRBJ2-7|TRBV4-2|.
CASSQDPTGTYEQYF
>TRBJ2-3|TRBV27|TRBD2
CASSPTVDVRGGADTQYF
>TRBJ2-1|TRBV7-9|.
CASSPDSGVNNEQFF
>TRBJ2-6|TRBV11-1|.
CASSLAAGSGANVLTF
>TRBJ1-2|TRBV7-9|TRBD1
CASSYRQGRNYGYTF
>TRBJ2-1|TRBV4-3|.
CASSSRDTSADNEQFF
>TRBJ1-5|TRBV9|TRBD1
CASSLGTGNQPQHF
>TRBJ2-6|TRBV9|.
CASSVGNRGSGANVLTF
>TRBJ2-7|TRBV4-1|.
CASSHHPPDGTYEQYF
>TRBJ2-7|TRBV4-2|.
CASSQDPREQYF
>TRBJ1-5|TRBV25-1|TRBD1
CASSEYGTGYRQPQHF